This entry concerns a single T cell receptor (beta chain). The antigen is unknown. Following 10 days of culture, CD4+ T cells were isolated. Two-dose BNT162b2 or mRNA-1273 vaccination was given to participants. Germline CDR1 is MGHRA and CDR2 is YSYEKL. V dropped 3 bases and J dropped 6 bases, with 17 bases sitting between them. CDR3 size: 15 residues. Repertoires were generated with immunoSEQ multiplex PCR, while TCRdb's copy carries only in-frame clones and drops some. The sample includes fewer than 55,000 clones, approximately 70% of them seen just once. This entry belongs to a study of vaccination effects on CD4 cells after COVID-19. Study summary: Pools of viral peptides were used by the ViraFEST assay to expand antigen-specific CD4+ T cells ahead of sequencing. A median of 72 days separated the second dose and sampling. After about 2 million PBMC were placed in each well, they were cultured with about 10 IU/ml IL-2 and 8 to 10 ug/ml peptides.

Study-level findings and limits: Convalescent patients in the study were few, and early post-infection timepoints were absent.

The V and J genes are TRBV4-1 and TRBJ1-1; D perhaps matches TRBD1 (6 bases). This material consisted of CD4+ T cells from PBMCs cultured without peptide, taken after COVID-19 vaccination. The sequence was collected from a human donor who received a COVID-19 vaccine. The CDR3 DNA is TGCGCCAGCAGCCAGCCCCTACAGGGTAAACCTGAAGCTTTCTTT. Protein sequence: CASSQPLQGKPEAFF.